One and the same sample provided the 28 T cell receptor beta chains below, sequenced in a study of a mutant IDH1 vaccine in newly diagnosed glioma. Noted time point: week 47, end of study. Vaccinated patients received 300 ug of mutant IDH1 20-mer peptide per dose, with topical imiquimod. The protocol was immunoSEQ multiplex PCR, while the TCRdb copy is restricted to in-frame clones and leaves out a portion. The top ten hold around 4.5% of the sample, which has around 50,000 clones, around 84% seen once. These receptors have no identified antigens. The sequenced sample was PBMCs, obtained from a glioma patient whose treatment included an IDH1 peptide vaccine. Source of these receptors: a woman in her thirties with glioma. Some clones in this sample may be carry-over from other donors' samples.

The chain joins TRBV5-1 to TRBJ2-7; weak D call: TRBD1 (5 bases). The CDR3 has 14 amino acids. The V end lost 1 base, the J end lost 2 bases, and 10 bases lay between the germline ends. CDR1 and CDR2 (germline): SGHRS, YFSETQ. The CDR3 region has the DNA TGCGCCAGCAGCTTGAACCAGGGCCCCTACGAGCAGTACTTC. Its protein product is CASSLNQGPYEQYF. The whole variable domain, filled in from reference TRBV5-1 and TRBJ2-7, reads KAGVTQTPRYLIKTRGQQVTLSCSPISGHRSVSWYQQTPGQGLQFLFEYFSETQRNKGNFPGRFSGRQFSNSRSEMNVSTLELGDSALYLCASSLNQGPYEQYFGPGTRLTVT.

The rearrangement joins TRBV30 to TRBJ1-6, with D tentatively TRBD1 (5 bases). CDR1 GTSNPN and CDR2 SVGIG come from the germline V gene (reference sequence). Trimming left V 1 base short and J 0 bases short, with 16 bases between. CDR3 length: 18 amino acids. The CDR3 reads CAWSAGTGGSSYNSPLHF. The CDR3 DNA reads TGTGCCTGGAGTGCAGGGACGGGTGGGAGCTCCTATAATTCACCCCTCCACTTT.

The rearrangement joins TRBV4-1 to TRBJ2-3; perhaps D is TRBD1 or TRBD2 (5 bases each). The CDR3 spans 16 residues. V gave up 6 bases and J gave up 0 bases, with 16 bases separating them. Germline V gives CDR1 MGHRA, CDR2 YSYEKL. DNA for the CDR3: TGCGCCAGCAGAGGGTTGAGGGGTACTAGCACAGATACGCAGTATTTT. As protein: CASRGLRGTSTDTQYF.

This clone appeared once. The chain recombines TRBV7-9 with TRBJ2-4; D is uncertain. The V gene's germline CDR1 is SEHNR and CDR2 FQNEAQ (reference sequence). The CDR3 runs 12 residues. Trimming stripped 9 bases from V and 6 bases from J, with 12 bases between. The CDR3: CASFEAGNIQYF. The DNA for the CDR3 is TGTGCCAGTTTCGAGGCAGGAAACATTCAGTACTTC. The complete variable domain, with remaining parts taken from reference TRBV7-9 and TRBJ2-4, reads DTGVSQNPRHKITKRGQNVTFRCDPISEHNRLYWYRQTLGQGPEFLTYFQNEAQLEKSRLLSDRFSAERPKGSFSTLEIQRTEQGDSAMYLCASFEAGNIQYFGAGTRLSVL.

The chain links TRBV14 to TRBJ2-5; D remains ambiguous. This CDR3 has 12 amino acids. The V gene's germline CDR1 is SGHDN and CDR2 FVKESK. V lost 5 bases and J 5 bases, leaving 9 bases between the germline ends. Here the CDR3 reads CASSSRSETQYF. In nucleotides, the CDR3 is TGTGCCAGCAGCTCAAGGTCCGAGACCCAGTACTTC.

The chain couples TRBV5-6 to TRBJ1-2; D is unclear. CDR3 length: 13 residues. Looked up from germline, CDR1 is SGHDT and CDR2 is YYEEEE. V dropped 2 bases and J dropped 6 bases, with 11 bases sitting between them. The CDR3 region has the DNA TGTGCCAGCAGCTTAGGATCGGGGAATGGCTACACCTTC. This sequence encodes CASSLGSGNGYTF.

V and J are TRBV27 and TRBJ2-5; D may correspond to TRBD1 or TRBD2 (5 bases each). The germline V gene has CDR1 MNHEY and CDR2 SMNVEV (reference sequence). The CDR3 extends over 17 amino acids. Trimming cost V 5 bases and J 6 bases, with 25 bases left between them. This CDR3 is CASSKHLGALKGKTQYF. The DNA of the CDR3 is TGTGCCAGCAGTAAACATCTCGGGGCTCTCAAAGGGAAGACCCAGTACTTC.

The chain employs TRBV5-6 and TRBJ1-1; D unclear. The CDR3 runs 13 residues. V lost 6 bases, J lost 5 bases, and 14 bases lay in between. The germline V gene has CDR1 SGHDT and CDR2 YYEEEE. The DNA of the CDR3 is TGTGCCAGCACCGTATGGGGAGGTACTGAAGCTTTCTTT. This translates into CASTVWGGTEAFF.

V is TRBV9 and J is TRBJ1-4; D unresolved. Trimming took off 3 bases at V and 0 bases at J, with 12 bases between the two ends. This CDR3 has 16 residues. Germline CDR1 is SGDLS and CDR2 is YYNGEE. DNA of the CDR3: TGTGCCAGCAGCGAGTCTACCACGGCAACTAATGAAAAACTGTTTTTT. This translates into CASSESTTATNEKLFF.

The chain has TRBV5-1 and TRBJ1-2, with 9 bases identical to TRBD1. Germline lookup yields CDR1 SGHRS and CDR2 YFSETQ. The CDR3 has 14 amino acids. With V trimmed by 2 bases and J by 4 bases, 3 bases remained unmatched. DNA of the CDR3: TGCGCCAGCAGCTTCGGGGGACAGGGCTATGGCTACACCTTC. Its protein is CASSFGGQGYGYTF.

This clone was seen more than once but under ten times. CDR3 coding DNA: TGTGCCAGCAGTTTTATAAGTTTGTCCCGGCTGGCTTTCTTT. Residues: CASSFISLSRLAFF. The V call is TRBV28, the J call TRBJ1-1, with D hard to call. The length of the CDR3 is 14 residues. Trimming stripped 3 bases from V and 11 bases from J, with 19 bases between. Germline V CDR1 and CDR2: MDHEN, SYDVKM.

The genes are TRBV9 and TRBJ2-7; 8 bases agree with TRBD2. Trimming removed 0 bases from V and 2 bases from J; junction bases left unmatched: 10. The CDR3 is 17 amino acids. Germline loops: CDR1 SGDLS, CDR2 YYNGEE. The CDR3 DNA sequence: TGTGCCAGCAGCGTAGCGGCGGGAGGCACCCTAGCCTACGAGCAGTACTTC. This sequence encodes CASSVAAGGTLAYEQYF. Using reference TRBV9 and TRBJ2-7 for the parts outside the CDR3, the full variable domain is DSGVTQTPKHLITATGQRVTLRCSPRSGDLSVYWYQQSLDQGLQFLIQYYNGEERAKGNILERFSAQQFPDLHSELNLSSLELGDSALYFCASSVAAGGTLAYEQYFGPGTRLTVT.

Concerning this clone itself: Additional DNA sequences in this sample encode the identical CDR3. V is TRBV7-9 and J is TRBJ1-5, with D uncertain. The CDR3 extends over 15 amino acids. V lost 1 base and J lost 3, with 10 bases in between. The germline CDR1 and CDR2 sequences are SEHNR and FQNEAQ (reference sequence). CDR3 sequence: CASSLGGGPNQPQHF. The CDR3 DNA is TGTGCCAGCAGCTTAGGAGGCGGACCCAATCAGCCCCAGCATTTT.

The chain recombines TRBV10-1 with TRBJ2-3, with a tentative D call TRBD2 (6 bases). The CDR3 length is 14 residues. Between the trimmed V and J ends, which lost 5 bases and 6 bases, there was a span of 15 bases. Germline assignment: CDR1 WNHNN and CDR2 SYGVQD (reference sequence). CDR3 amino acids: CASSRTKIRDTQYF. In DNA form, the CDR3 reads TGCGCCAGCAGTAGGACTAAGATACGCGATACGCAGTATTTT.

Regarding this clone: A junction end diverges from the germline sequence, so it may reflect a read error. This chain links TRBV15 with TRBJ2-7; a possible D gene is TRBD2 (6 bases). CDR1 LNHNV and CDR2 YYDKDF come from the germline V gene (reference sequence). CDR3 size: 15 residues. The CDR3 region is CATSRDRSDSRLVNF. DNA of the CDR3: TGTGCCACCAGCAGAGATAGGTCAGACAGCAGACTAGTAAACTTC.

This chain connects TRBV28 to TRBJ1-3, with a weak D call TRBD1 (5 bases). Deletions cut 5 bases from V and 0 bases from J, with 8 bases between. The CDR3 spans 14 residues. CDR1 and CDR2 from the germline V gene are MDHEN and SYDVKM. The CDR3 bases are TGTGCCAGCAGTGGGGGGATCTCTGGAAACACCATATATTTT. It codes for CASSGGISGNTIYF. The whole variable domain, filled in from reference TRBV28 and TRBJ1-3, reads DVKVTQSSRYLVKRTGEKVFLECVQDMDHENMFWYRQDPGLGLRLIYFSYDVKMKEKGDIPEGYSVSREKKERFSLILESASTNQTSMYLCASSGGISGNTIYFGEGSWLTVV.

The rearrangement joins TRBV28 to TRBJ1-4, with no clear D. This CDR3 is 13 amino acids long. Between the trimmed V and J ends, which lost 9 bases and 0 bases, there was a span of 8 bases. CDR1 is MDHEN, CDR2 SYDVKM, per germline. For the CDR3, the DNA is TGTGCCAGTAGACCGCCAACTAATGAAAAACTGTTTTTT. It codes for CASRPPTNEKLFF.

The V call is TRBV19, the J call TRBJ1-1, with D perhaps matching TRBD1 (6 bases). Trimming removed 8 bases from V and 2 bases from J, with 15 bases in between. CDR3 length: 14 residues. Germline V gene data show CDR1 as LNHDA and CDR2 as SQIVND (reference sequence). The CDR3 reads CASGYGGRNTEAFF. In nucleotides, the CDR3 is TGTGCCAGTGGGTACGGGGGCCGCAACACTGAAGCTTTCTTT.

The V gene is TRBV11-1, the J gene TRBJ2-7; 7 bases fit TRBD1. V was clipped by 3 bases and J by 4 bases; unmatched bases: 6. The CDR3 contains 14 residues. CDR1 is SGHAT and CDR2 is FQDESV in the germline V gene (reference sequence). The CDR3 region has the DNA TGTGCCAGCAGCTTTAGACAGGGAAATTACGAGCAGTACTTC. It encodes CASSFRQGNYEQYF. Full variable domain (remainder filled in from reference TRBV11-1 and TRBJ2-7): EAEVAQSPRYKITEKSQAVAFWCDPISGHATLYWYRQILGQGPELLVQFQDESVVDDSQLPKDRFSAERLKGVDSTLKIQPAELGDSAMYLCASSFRQGNYEQYFGPGTRLTVT.

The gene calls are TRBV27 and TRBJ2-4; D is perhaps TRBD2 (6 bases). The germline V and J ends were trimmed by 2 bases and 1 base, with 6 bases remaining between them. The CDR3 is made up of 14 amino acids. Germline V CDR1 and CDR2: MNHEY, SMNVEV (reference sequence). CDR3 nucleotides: TGTGCCAGCAGTTTAGGGGGGGCCAAAAACATTCAGTACTTC. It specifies CASSLGGAKNIQYF.

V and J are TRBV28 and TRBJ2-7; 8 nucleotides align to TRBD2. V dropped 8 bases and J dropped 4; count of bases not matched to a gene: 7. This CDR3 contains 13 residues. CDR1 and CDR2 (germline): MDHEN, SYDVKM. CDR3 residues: CASERTSSYEQYF. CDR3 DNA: TGTGCCAGCGAACGGACTAGCAGTTACGAGCAGTACTTC.

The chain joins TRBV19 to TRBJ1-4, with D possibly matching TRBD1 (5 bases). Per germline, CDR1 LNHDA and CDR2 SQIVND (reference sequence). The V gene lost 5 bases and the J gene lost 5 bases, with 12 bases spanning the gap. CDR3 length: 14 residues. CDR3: CASSHRGWNEKLFF. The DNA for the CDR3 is TGTGCCAGTAGTCACCGGGGGTGGAATGAAAAACTGTTTTTT.

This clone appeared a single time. DNA for the CDR3: TGTGCCTGGAGTGGGACTAGCGGGAGAACAGATACGCAGTATTTT. Protein: CAWSGTSGRTDTQYF. V gene TRBV30 combines with J gene TRBJ2-3; TRBD2 agrees at 13 bases. CDR1 and CDR2 from the germline V gene are GTSNPN and SVGIG (reference sequence). Losses at the gene ends were 1 base for V and 3 bases for J; bases not matched to a gene: 1. The CDR3 loop spans 15 amino acids.

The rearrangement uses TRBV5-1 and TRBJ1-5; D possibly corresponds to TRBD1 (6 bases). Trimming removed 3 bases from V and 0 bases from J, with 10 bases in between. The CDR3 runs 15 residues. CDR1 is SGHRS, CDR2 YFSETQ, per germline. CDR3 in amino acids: CASSWEQGSNQPQHF. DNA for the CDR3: TGCGCCAGCAGCTGGGAACAGGGTAGCAATCAGCCCCAGCATTTT.

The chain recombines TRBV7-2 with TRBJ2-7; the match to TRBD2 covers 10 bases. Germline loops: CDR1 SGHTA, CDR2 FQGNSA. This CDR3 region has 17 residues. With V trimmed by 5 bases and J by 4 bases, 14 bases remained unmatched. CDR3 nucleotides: TGTGCCAGCAGCCCCAGCGGACTAGCGGCTCGACCTTACGAGCAGTACTTC. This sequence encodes CASSPSGLAARPYEQYF.

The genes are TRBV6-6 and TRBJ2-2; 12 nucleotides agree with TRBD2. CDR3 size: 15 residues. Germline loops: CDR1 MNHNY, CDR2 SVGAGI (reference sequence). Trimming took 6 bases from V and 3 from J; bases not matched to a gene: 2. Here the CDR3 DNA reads TGTGCCAGCAGGCGACTAGCGGGAGACACCGGGGAGCTGTTTTTT. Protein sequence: CASRRLAGDTGELFF.

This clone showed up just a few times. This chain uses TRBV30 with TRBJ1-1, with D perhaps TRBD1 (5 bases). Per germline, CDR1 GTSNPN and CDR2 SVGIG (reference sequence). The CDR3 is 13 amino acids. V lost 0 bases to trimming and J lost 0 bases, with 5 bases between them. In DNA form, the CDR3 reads TGTGCCTGGAGTGTAGGGGTGAACACTGAAGCTTTCTTT. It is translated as CAWSVGVNTEAFF.

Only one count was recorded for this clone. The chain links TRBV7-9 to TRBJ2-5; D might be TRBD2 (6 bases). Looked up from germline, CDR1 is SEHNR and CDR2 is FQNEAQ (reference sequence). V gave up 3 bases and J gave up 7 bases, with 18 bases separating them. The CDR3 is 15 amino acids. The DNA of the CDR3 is TGTGCCAGCAGCTTTACGGGAGCGTCCGGTGGGACCCAGTACTTC. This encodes CASSFTGASGGTQYF.